What follows are 17 T cell receptor beta chains derived from one specimen sequenced in a study of CD8+CD57+ T cells in acquired aplastic anemia (dated by TCRdb to 2016 to 2018). Instrument used: Illumina HiSeq 2000. TCR beta VDJ combination and CDR3 sequence profiling used genomic DNA as the template. TCRdb redid the processing of the public reads, applying fastp at Q25 and MiXCR, and retained in-frame beta chains. Each CDR3 protein gets just one entry, which takes the most common genes and DNA from the rows behind it. The table for this sample lists 90,000 to 120,000 distinct CDR3 sequences; 51% of them were counted only once. The ten largest clones add up to about 32% of the sample. The sample was sorted CD4+, CD8+, or CD8+CD57+ T cells (not recorded which) from PBMCs. These receptors were obtained from a human donor in good health, serving as a control.

V gene TRBV10-2 combines with J gene TRBJ1-5; no reliable D call. CDR1 is WSHSY and CDR2 is SAAADI in the germline V gene. The V end lost 8 bases, the J end lost 4 bases, and 6 bases lay between the germline ends. There are 11 residues in the CDR3. The CDR3 spells CASGGNQPQHF. The CDR3 DNA is TGCGCCAGCGGCGGGAATCAGCCCCAGCATTTT.

A remark on this clonotype: Since a much larger clone is just one base distant, this may be a read error. This chain connects TRBV7-8 to TRBJ1-4; TRBD1 aligns across 7 bases. Germline assignment: CDR1 SGHVS and CDR2 FQNEAQ. CDR3 length: 12 residues. The CDR3 loop reads CASSYSTGKPFF. CDR3 coding DNA: TGTGCCAGCAGTTACTCGACAGGGAAACCGTTTTTT.

The table lists this clonotype with many counts. V usage is TRBV7-6 and J usage is TRBJ2-1; TRBD1 agrees at 7 bases. Germline assignment: CDR1 SGHVS and CDR2 FNYEAQ. This CDR3 has 15 residues. The V and J ends lost 0 bases and 6 bases, in that order; junction bases with no gene match: 5. This CDR3 reads CASSLAGTVPNEQFF. The CDR3 DNA follows: TGTGCCAGCAGCTTAGCCGGGACAGTTCCCAATGAGCAGTTCTTC. The entire variable domain, with the rest obtained from reference TRBV7-6 and TRBJ2-1, is as follows: GAGVSQSPRYKVTKRGQDVALRCDPISGHVSLYWYRQALGQGPEFLTYFNYEAQQDKSGLPNDRFSAERPEGSISTLTIQRTEQRDSAMYRCASSLAGTVPNEQFFGPGTRLTVL.

The chain combines TRBV5-5 with TRBJ2-1, with TRBD2 identical over 9 bases. This CDR3 region has 14 residues. V shed 1 base, J shed 9 bases, and the junction held 5 bases outside the gene matches. Germline V gene data show CDR1 as SGHKS and CDR2 as YYEKEE (reference sequence). Here the CDR3 reads CASSLRGGVAEQFF. CDR3 nucleotides: TGTGCCAGCAGCTTGCGCGGGGGGGTGGCTGAGCAGTTCTTC.

The chain combines TRBV7-8 with TRBJ2-7; D gene unclear. This CDR3 has 14 amino acids. Trimming pared 1 base from V and 6 bases from J, leaving 13 bases between. Germline CDR1 and CDR2: SGHVS and FQNEAQ. CDR3 in DNA: TGTGCCAGCAGCTTAGGCGTTAGAGCTCTCGAGCAGTACTTC. This sequence encodes CASSLGVRALEQYF.

This sequence joins TRBV2 and TRBJ2-5; TRBD2 is a possible D gene (6 bases). From germline, CDR1 is SNHLY and CDR2 FYNNEI. The CDR3 extends over 12 amino acids. V lost 9 bases, J lost 3 bases, and 11 bases lay in between. As DNA, the CDR3 is TGTGCCAGTCGCGGGACGGAAGAGACCCAGTACTTC. It codes for CASRGTEETQYF.

This clonotype was recorded many times. The rearrangement uses TRBV3-1 and TRBJ1-2; D gene ambiguous. The CDR3 sequence is 16 residues long. Germline assignment: CDR1 LGHDT and CDR2 YNNKEL (reference sequence). The V gene lost 4 bases and the J gene lost 3 bases, with 18 bases spanning the gap. The CDR3 DNA sequence: TGTGCCAGCAGCCCGAGTCTGCAGGTTAAGGACTATGGCTACACCTTC. Translation gives CASSPSLQVKDYGYTF.

The rearrangement joins TRBV4-1 to TRBJ1-2; 9 nucleotides match TRBD1. The CDR3 covers 18 residues. Per the germline V gene, CDR1 is MGHRA and CDR2 is YSYEKL. V lost 2 bases to trimming and J lost 8 bases; unmatched junction nucleotides: 18. The CDR3 here is CASSQKLTDRGLNTGYTF. The CDR3 region has the DNA TGCGCCAGCAGCCAAAAGCTTACGGACAGGGGTCTAAACACAGGCTACACCTTC.

This clonotype was observed a handful of times. The V and J genes are TRBV24-1 and TRBJ2-7, with 10 bases aligning to TRBD1. Trimming cost V 5 bases and J 3 bases; bases outside gene matches: 0. The CDR3 is 13 residues long. Germline V gene lookup returns CDR1 KGHDR and CDR2 SFDVKD. CDR3 amino acids: CATSGDRGYEQYF. CDR3 nucleotide sequence: TGTGCCACCAGTGGGGACAGGGGCTACGAGCAGTACTTC.

J is TRBJ2-3 and V is TRBV5-1, with a weak D call TRBD2 (6 bases). Germline V gene lookup returns CDR1 SGHRS and CDR2 YFSETQ. The CDR3 has 15 amino acids. Trimming removed 3 bases at V and 2 bases at J, with 13 bases between. The CDR3 protein is CASSYGDFNTDTQYF. The CDR3, as DNA: TGCGCCAGCAGCTACGGGGACTTTAACACAGATACGCAGTATTTT.

About this clonotype: A clone one base away is much larger, so this may be a read error. The chain uses TRBV25-1 and TRBJ2-7; 8 bases line up with TRBD2. The germline V gene has CDR1 MGHDK and CDR2 SYGVNS. CDR3 length: 16 residues. This CDR3 is CASSQEFSGGSYERYF. The CDR3 DNA follows: TGCGCCAGCAGCCAAGAATTCAGCGGGGGAAGCTACGAGCGGTACTTC.

This clonotype has more than one count but fewer than ten. CDR3 sequence (DNA): TGTGCCAGCAGTTTCAGGGGGCTTAACACTGAAGCTTTCTTT. Translation gives CASSFRGLNTEAFF. The chain uses TRBV27 and TRBJ1-1; 8 nucleotides agree with TRBD1. Germline loops: CDR1 MNHEY, CDR2 SMNVEV (reference sequence). Losses at the gene ends were 3 bases for V and 2 bases for J; bases not matched to a gene: 2. There are 14 residues in the CDR3.

The chain carries TRBV7-9 and TRBJ2-7; D is unclear. The J call could be wrong; TRBJ2-5 is a better fit for the DNA end. CDR1 and CDR2 from the germline V gene are SEHNR and FQNEAQ (reference sequence). The CDR3 loop spans 12 amino acids. The CDR3 DNA reads TGTGCCAGCAGCTTGGGTACTGGGACCCAGTACTTC. It encodes CASSLGTGTQYF.

In this sample, this clonotype turned up a few times. The chain joins TRBV7-9 to TRBJ2-7; no firm D call. The J call may be incorrect, as the DNA end agrees better with TRBJ2-1. The germline CDR1 and CDR2 sequences are SEHNR and FQNEAQ (reference sequence). This CDR3 comprises 12 residues. The DNA for the CDR3 is TGTGCCAGCAGCTTAGGAGCCACAGAGCAGTTCTTC. Its translation is CASSLGATEQFF.

This clonotype has just one count. J is TRBJ2-5 and V is TRBV2, with 9 bases that match TRBD1. The CDR3 is 15 residues long. Germline CDR1 and CDR2: SNHLY and FYNNEI. The junction had 3 bases not matched to a gene; V was cut back by 1 base and J by 3 bases. Here the CDR3 DNA reads TGTGCCAGCAGTGAAGGGGGACAGGGAAAAGAGACCCAGTACTTC. It specifies CASSEGGQGKETQYF.

This clonotype has ten or more counts. CDR3 sequence reads: CAIPSISPPGTGLNSPLHF. The DNA of the CDR3 is TGTGCCATCCCGTCTATTTCCCCACCCGGGACAGGCCTTAATTCACCCCTCCACTTT. The genes are TRBV10-3 and TRBJ1-6; 8 bases fit TRBD1. Germline V lookup: CDR1 ENHRY, CDR2 SYGVKD. After removal of 8 bases from V and 6 bases from J, the junction contained 21 bases not matched to a gene. This CDR3 region has 19 residues.

This chain connects TRBV15 to TRBJ2-3, with 11 bases identical to TRBD2. There are 20 residues in the CDR3. V shed 3 bases and J 0 bases; nucleotides not matched to a gene: 14. CDR1 LNHNV and CDR2 YYDKDF come from the germline V gene (reference sequence). CDR3 DNA: TGTGCCACCAGCAGTTCCGCAGCCCGTACTAGCGGGGGTAGCACAGATACGCAGTATTTT. Protein sequence: CATSSSAARTSGGSTDTQYF.